The rows below give T cell receptor beta chains drawn from one sample of a study of shared clonotypes between healthy human individuals. Data came from immunoSEQ multiplex PCR; TCRdb stores just in-frame clones and leaves some out. The profile shows hundreds of thousands of clones, 73% of them singletons. Sequencing was carried out using memory CD4+ T cells sorted from blood. The receptors here all came from a woman in her 30s in good health. Each CDR3 is given with its conserved first and last residue. A D gene is named only where the DNA matches it firmly. Size tells how often a clone was seen (once, few, many) or the class of an expanded clone, and some rows leave it out.

>-|TRBJ1-2|-|TRBV10-3
CAISGGLDGYTF
TGTGCCATCAGTGGAGGGCTAGATGGCTACACCTTC
>TRBD2|TRBJ2-1|-|TRBV5-1
CATRTGTSGTNEQFF
TGCGCCACGCGGACTGGGACTAGCGGGACGAATGAGCAGTTCTTC
>-|TRBJ2-3|-|TRBV10-3
CAISESGSRPDTQYF
TGTGCCATCAGTGAGTCCGGCAGTCGACCAGATACGCAGTATTTT
>-|TRBJ2-1|-|TRBV15
CATSRAVAGYNEQFF
TGTGCCACCAGCAGAGCGGTTGCAGGGTACAATGAGCAGTTCTTC
>-|TRBJ2-1|-|TRBV5-1
CASSLASGGREQFF
TGCGCCAGCAGCTTGGCTTCCGGGGGCAGGGAGCAGTTCTTC
>-|TRBJ1-4|-|TRBV7-9
CASSSPGRWKEKLFF
TGTGCCAGCAGCTCCCCCGGTAGGTGGAAGGAAAAACTGTTTTTT
>-|TRBJ2-1|once|TRBV6-1
CASSGGPHNEQFF
TGTGCCAGCAGTGGCGGCCCCCACAATGAGCAGTTCTTC
>-|TRBJ1-1|few|TRBV6-1
CASNAELGMSTEAFF
TGTGCCAGCAATGCAGAACTAGGTATGAGCACTGAAGCTTTCTTT
>-|TRBJ1-1|-|TRBV19
CASISIRRAFF
TGTGCCAGTATCTCAATCCGGAGGGCTTTCTTT
>TRBD2|TRBJ2-3|-|TRBV4-1
CASSQESGRSNGNADTQYF
TGCGCCAGCAGCCAGGAAAGCGGGAGGTCTAATGGGAACGCAGATACGCAGTATTTT
>-|TRBJ1-1|-|TRBV28
CASSLAGPEAFF
TGTGCCAGCAGTTTGGCCGGGCCTGAAGCTTTCTTT
>-|TRBJ1-1|-|TRBV5-6
CASSLSLIGAFF
TGTGCCAGCAGCCTCTCCCTTATCGGAGCTTTCTTT
>-|TRBJ1-4|-|TRBV6-1
CASSEVLGGEKLFF
TGTGCCAGCAGTGAAGTCCTTGGGGGTGAAAAACTGTTTTTT
>-|TRBJ2-5|-|TRBV5-4
CASRRETQYF
TGTGCCAGCAGGAGGGAGACCCAGTACTTC
>-|TRBJ2-1|-|TRBV7-2
CASSFIVGNEQFF
TGTGCCAGCAGCTTTATTGTGGGGAATGAGCAGTTCTTC
>-|TRBJ1-3|-|TRBV6-1
CASSVEGYGDTIYF
TGTGCCAGCAGTGTTGAGGGGTATGGTGACACCATATATTTT
>-|TRBJ2-3|-|TRBV18
CASSPDRDTQYF
TGTGCCAGCTCACCTGACAGGGATACGCAGTATTTT
>TRBD2|TRBJ2-2|few|TRBV6-5
CASRATSESTGELFF
TGTGCCAGCAGAGCGACTAGCGAGAGCACCGGGGAGCTGTTTTTT
>TRBD2|TRBJ2-7|many|TRBV6-1
CASSEPGLAKTYEQYF
TGTGCCAGCAGTGAACCCGGACTAGCGAAAACCTACGAGCAGTACTTC
>TRBD1|TRBJ1-5|-|TRBV7-9
CASSLGQWTSNQPQHF
TGTGCCAGCAGCCTGGGACAGTGGACAAGCAATCAGCCCCAGCATTTT
>TRBD1|TRBJ2-7|-|TRBV28
CASRETGGGYEQYF
TGTGCCAGCAGGGAAACAGGGGGCGGATACGAGCAGTACTTC
>TRBD1|TRBJ2-1|-|TRBV7-7
CASSPSPGTGDEQFF
TGTGCCAGCAGCCCGAGTCCCGGGACAGGCGATGAGCAGTTCTTC